This T cell receptor beta chain emerged from a study of shared clonotypes between healthy human individuals. A word on this clone: Its antigen is as yet unknown. One end of the junction is discordant with germline, which a read error may explain.

This CDR3 is built from 15 residues. Germline values: CDR1 ENHRY, CDR2 SYGVKD. Genomic DNA of every subset was divided equally among multiple immunoSEQ plates. The method was immunoSEQ multiplex PCR; TCRdb's version includes in-frame clones alone and lacks a portion of them. The sample holds about 690,000 clones, about 90% seen once. Study-level findings and limits: Larger estimated richness was generally recorded for naive subsets relative to memory subsets.

The donor cohort consisted entirely of Caucasian adults residing in Nashville, Tennessee. CD8 memory pooled CD45RO+ cells and CCR7-negative CD45RA+ TemRA cells. The chain has TRBV10-3 and TRBJ1-1; D possibly corresponds to TRBD1 (5 bases). This TCR was recovered from a man between 18 and 29 years old in good health. Some clones in this sample may be carry-over from other donors' samples. Sequenced material: memory CD8+ T cells from PBMCs. As to subset: CD45RO+ cells pooled with CCR7-negative TemRA cells. The CDR3 protein is CASSYYGALNTEAFF. The CDR3 coding sequence is TGTGCCAGCAGTTACTATGGGGCGCTGAACACTGAAGCTTTCTTT.